This T cell receptor (beta chain) came from a study of blood T cell repertoires in COVID-19. Turning to the study itself: COVID-19 samples from acute and convalescent phases originated in the United States, Italy and Spain.

Trimming removed 2 bases at V and 6 bases at J, with 11 bases between. This CDR3 comprises 14 residues. Germline V gene sequence: CDR1 LNHDA, CDR2 SQIVND (reference sequence). Generated by immunoSEQ multiplex PCR, the TCRdb table keeps only in-frame clones and is missing some. The profile shows over 200,000 clones, approximately 90% of them singletons. Sequenced: peripheral blood. This rearrangement joins TRBV19 to TRBJ1-5; D is undetermined. This clonotype originated in a man in his sixties with COVID-19, enrolled during active disease. CDR3 protein: CASSISSGSQPQHF. DNA of the CDR3: TGTGCCAGTAGTATATCATCCGGGTCTCAGCCCCAGCATTTT.